The present T cell receptor beta chain was sequenced within a study of T cell changes during pregnancy in multiple sclerosis. Germline CDR1 SGHTA, CDR2 FQGNSA. The CDR3 covers 15 residues. Trimming removed 5 bases from V and 2 bases from J, with 15 bases in between. Assay: immunoSEQ multiplex PCR; the TCRdb copy retains only in-frame clones and omits some. Of 77,000 or so clones listed, 90% to 95% were seen once; the top ten hold around 0.7%. The specimen comprised peripheral blood, sampled in the second trimester of pregnancy. The rearrangement joins TRBV7-2 to TRBJ1-2; D may be TRBD1 (5 bases). The sequence was obtained from a female donor in good health, enrolled as a control in a pregnancy study. The CDR3 DNA is TGTGCCAGCAGCCCCAATGGCGGGGGGAACTATGGCTACACCTTC. It encodes CASSPNGGGNYGYTF.